Each of the 28 T cell receptor beta chains below was sequenced from the same sample in a study of graft-versus-host responses after intestinal transplantation. Their antigen targets remain unknown. Sequencing was performed with immunoSEQ multiplex PCR; in TCRdb, only in-frame clones are kept and a portion is missing. The sample shows approximately 130,000 clones, 85% to 95% of them seen only once. The sample consisted of unstimulated CD4+ T cells sorted from spleen or lymph node cells, taken before intestinal transplant. Receptors were obtained from a human donor who received an intestinal transplant.

V usage is TRBV6-1 and J usage is TRBJ2-3; no definite D call. Germline lookup yields CDR1 MNHNS and CDR2 SASEGT. Trimming took 1 base from V and 2 from J, leaving 13 bases between them. CDR3 length: 16 amino acids. This CDR3 reads CASSEVSIGLTDTQYF. The DNA of the CDR3 is TGTGCCAGCAGTGAAGTGAGCATAGGCCTCACAGATACGCAGTATTTT.

The chain couples TRBV6-4 to TRBJ1-5; TRBD1 might be the D (6 bases). This CDR3 spans 16 amino acids. Trimming took 4 bases from V and 5 from J, leaving 18 bases between them. Germline V gene sequence: CDR1 MRHNA, CDR2 SNTAGT. In DNA, the CDR3 is TGTGCCAGCAGTGTTCCTTGGGGACATGAGGATCAGCCCCAGCATTTT. Translation: CASSVPWGHEDQPQHF.

The chain combines TRBV10-3 with TRBJ2-3; TRBD1 aligns across 8 bases. The CDR3 is made up of 14 amino acids. V shed 11 bases and J 2 bases; nucleotides not matched to a gene: 9. Germline V gene data show CDR1 as ENHRY and CDR2 as SYGVKD. The CDR3 loop reads CASNRQGTTDTQYF. The CDR3, as DNA: TGTGCCTCCAACCGACAGGGGACCACAGATACGCAGTATTTT.

The genes are TRBV19 and TRBJ2-2; no reliable D call. The CDR3 is 12 residues long. Trimming left V 5 bases short and J 5 bases short, with 6 bases between. Germline V lookup: CDR1 LNHDA, CDR2 SQIVND (reference sequence). The CDR3 spells CASSVGTGELFF. In DNA form, the CDR3 reads TGTGCCAGTAGTGTGGGAACCGGGGAGCTGTTTTTT. Variable domain in full (rest from reference TRBV19 and TRBJ2-2): DGGITQSPKYLFRKEGQNVTLSCEQNLNHDAMYWYRQDPGQGLRLIYYSQIVNDFQKGDIAEGYSVSREKKESFPLTVTSAQKNPTAFYLCASSVGTGELFFGEGSRLTVL.

The rearrangement links TRBV6-1 to TRBJ2-1; possible D gene TRBD1, 6 bases. V was pared by 4 bases and J by 8 bases, with 15 bases between. CDR1 is MNHNS, CDR2 SASEGT, per germline. This CDR3 region has 14 residues. The CDR3 spells CASSAQGSLDEQFF. The DNA for the CDR3 is TGTGCCAGCAGTGCGCAGGGGTCATTAGATGAGCAGTTCTTC.

This chain links TRBV2 with TRBJ1-3, with 11 bases lining up with TRBD1. Trimming at V came to 2 bases and at J to 2 bases, leaving 2 bases not matched to a gene. This CDR3 is 16 amino acids long. Germline CDR1 is SNHLY and CDR2 is FYNNEI. CDR3 nucleotides: TGTGCCAGCAGTGAAAAGGACAGGGGGCCTGGAAACACCATATATTTT. This sequence encodes CASSEKDRGPGNTIYF.

The rearrangement uses TRBV19 and TRBJ1-3; the D is unclear. The CDR3 totals 14 residues. In germline, CDR1 is LNHDA, CDR2 SQIVND (reference sequence). The V and J ends lost 2 bases and 0 bases respectively, with 5 bases between them. The DNA of the CDR3 is TGTGCCAGTAGTATAAAAGGCTCTGGAAACACCATATATTTT. It codes for CASSIKGSGNTIYF.

This chain connects TRBV25-1 to TRBJ1-1; a possible D gene is TRBD1 (6 bases). Germline V gene data show CDR1 as MGHDK and CDR2 as SYGVNS. Trimming left V 5 bases short and J 4 bases short, with 20 bases between. This CDR3 spans 16 amino acids. Here the CDR3 DNA reads TGTGCCAGCAGTTCTCACCATTATACAGGGAGCACTGAAGCTTTCTTT. Amino acids: CASSSHHYTGSTEAFF.

The chain carries TRBV7-2 and TRBJ2-7; 7 nucleotides agree with TRBD1. CDR1 SGHTA and CDR2 FQGNSA come from the germline V gene. This CDR3 contains 14 residues. J lost 1 base, V lost 4 bases, and 4 bases had no gene match. This CDR3 reads CASSSGTVSYEQYF. Written as DNA, the CDR3 is TGTGCCAGCAGCTCCGGGACAGTTTCCTACGAGCAGTACTTC. Together with reference TRBV7-2 and TRBJ2-7, the CDR3 gives the full variable domain: GAGVSQSPSNKVTEKGKDVELRCDPISGHTALYWYRQSLGQGLEFLIYFQGNSAPDKSGLPSDRFSAERTGGSVSTLTIQRTQQEDSAVYLCASSSGTVSYEQYFGPGTRLTVT.

The rearrangement uses TRBV19 and TRBJ2-3, with D possibly matching TRBD1 (5 bases). CDR1 is LNHDA, CDR2 SQIVND, per germline (reference sequence). The CDR3 is made up of 13 amino acids. The V and J ends lost 2 bases and 4 bases respectively, with 7 bases between them. The CDR3 bases are TGTGCCAGTAGTATATCAGGGCCAGATACGCAGTATTTT. Protein product: CASSISGPDTQYF.

The V call is TRBV6-5, the J call TRBJ2-7; D is perhaps TRBD2 (7 bases). The CDR3 runs to 12 residues. In germline, CDR1 is MNHEY, CDR2 SVGAGI. The CDR3 DNA reads TGTTCTGGGAGGGGGTCGCCGCGGGAGCAGTACTTC. It translates to CSGRGSPREQYF.

V and J are TRBV6-5 and TRBJ1-1; 10 nucleotides agree with TRBD1. The CDR3 totals 14 residues. Per the germline V gene, CDR1 is MNHEY and CDR2 is SVGAGI. J lost 4 bases, V lost 4 bases, and 3 bases had no gene match. In DNA, the CDR3 is TGTGCCAGCAGTTTGGGACAGGGGATCACTGAAGCTTTCTTT. Protein: CASSLGQGITEAFF.

J is TRBJ1-2 and V is TRBV19; TRBD1 might be the D (5 bases). The CDR3 length is 15 residues. The germline V gene has CDR1 LNHDA and CDR2 SQIVND (reference sequence). Deletions cut 9 bases from V and 0 bases from J, with 17 bases between. DNA for the CDR3: TGTGCCAGCTCTTATGCCGGGACTACTAACTATGGCTACACCTTC. Protein sequence: CASSYAGTTNYGYTF.

This chain connects TRBV6-1 to TRBJ2-1; weak D call: TRBD2 (6 bases). Germline loops: CDR1 MNHNS, CDR2 SASEGT. The length of the CDR3 is 11 residues. V dropped 7 bases and J dropped 7 bases, with 8 bases sitting between them. The CDR3 DNA reads as TGTGCCAGCACTGGAGGGAATGAGCAGTTCTTC. Translated: CASTGGNEQFF.

This clone was found a few times. In nucleotides, the CDR3 is TGTGCCAGCCGCGACAGGGAGGAAAAACTGTTTTTT. Its translation: CASRDREEKLFF. This chain joins TRBV21-1 and TRBJ1-4; TRBD1, as called in the table, went unchecked against the DNA. TRBV21-1 is labeled a pseudogene. The length of the CDR3 is 12 residues.

The V gene is TRBV7-2, the J gene TRBJ1-1; D is uncertain. CDR1 is SGHTA, CDR2 FQGNSA, per germline. The CDR3 runs 11 residues. The V and J ends lost 3 bases and 11 bases respectively, with 10 bases between them. CDR3 residues: CASSFRVMAFF. The CDR3 DNA is TGTGCCAGCAGCTTCCGGGTGATGGCTTTCTTT.

The V call is TRBV19, the J call TRBJ1-6, with 7 bases aligning to TRBD1. Germline-derived CDR1 and CDR2 are LNHDA and SQIVND (reference sequence). V was pared by 3 bases and J by 3 bases, with 5 bases of the junction left unmatched. This CDR3 has 16 residues. The DNA for the CDR3 is TGTGCCAGTAGTATCGGGGACAGAAACTATAATTCACCCCTCCACTTT. Translating it yields CASSIGDRNYNSPLHF.

The V and J genes are TRBV5-1 and TRBJ2-3, with D tentatively TRBD1 (5 bases). V was pared by 1 base and J by 3 bases, with 15 bases between. Per germline, CDR1 SGHRS and CDR2 YFSETQ. This CDR3 has 16 residues. The CDR3 sequence is CASSLSPGLGTDTQYF. The DNA for the CDR3 is TGCGCCAGCAGCTTGTCCCCAGGGTTGGGGACAGATACGCAGTATTTT. The complete variable domain, with remaining parts taken from reference TRBV5-1 and TRBJ2-3, reads KAGVTQTPRYLIKTRGQQVTLSCSPISGHRSVSWYQQTPGQGLQFLFEYFSETQRNKGNFPGRFSGRQFSNSRSEMNVSTLELGDSALYLCASSLSPGLGTDTQYFGPGTRLTVL.

The rearrangement joins TRBV4-2 to TRBJ2-1, with TRBD2 matching over 9 bases. The V gene end was trimmed by 3 bases and the J gene end by 8 bases; junction bases not matched to a gene: 5. The CDR3 sequence is 14 residues long. CDR1 and CDR2 from the germline V gene are LGHNA and YNFKEQ. The chain's CDR3 is CASSHGRGGDEQFF. The CDR3 nucleotides read TGTGCCAGCAGCCATGGGCGGGGGGGTGATGAGCAGTTCTTC.

V gene TRBV6-6 combines with J gene TRBJ1-2; TRBD1 agrees at 7 bases. This CDR3 has 13 amino acids. V shed 4 bases, J shed 7 bases, and the junction held 6 bases outside the gene matches. Germline V gene lookup returns CDR1 MNHNY and CDR2 SVGAGI (reference sequence). CDR3 coding DNA: TGTGCCAGCAGTTCAGACAGGGCGAGTGGCTACACCTTC. Amino acids: CASSSDRASGYTF.

The V and J genes are TRBV5-1 and TRBJ1-1; D gene uncertain. V shed 0 bases and J shed 6 bases, with 12 bases lying between them. The CDR3 contains 14 residues. Germline V gene sequence: CDR1 SGHRS, CDR2 YFSETQ. The CDR3 DNA is TGCGCCAGCAGCTTGGTAGTAGGAACTCCTGAAGCTTTCTTT. It yields the protein CASSLVVGTPEAFF.

This clone was seen only once. The chain is built from TRBV5-6 and TRBJ1-5; 7 bases map to TRBD1. CDR1 is SGHDT, CDR2 YYEEEE, per germline. This CDR3 contains 17 residues. V dropped 3 bases and J dropped 1; count of bases not matched to a gene: 10. The CDR3 loop is CASSYRQGSVSNQPQHF. In DNA form, the CDR3 reads TGTGCCAGCAGCTATAGACAGGGATCCGTAAGCAATCAGCCCCAGCATTTT. The variable domain in full, with the rest retrieved from reference TRBV5-6 and TRBJ1-5, is DAGVTQSPTHLIKTRGQQVTLRCSPKSGHDTVSWYQQALGQGPQFIFQYYEEEERQRGNFPDRFSGHQFPNYSSELNVNALLLGDSALYLCASSYRQGSVSNQPQHFGDGTRLSIL.

The chain recombines TRBV5-6 with TRBJ2-2, with D possibly being TRBD2 (5 bases). Germline lookup yields CDR1 SGHDT and CDR2 YYEEEE. The CDR3 totals 14 residues. V lost 1 base and J lost 6, with 10 bases in between. Here the CDR3 reads CASSLPRVPGELFF. The CDR3 nucleotides are TGTGCCAGCAGCTTGCCGAGGGTCCCCGGGGAGCTGTTTTTT.

The chain joins TRBV2 to TRBJ1-5; 8 nucleotides match TRBD1. In germline, CDR1 is SNHLY, CDR2 FYNNEI. The V gene end was trimmed by 7 bases and the J gene end by 4 bases; junction bases not matched to a gene: 3. The CDR3 runs to 13 residues. This chain's CDR3 is CASTGQGNQPQHF. The CDR3 DNA is TGTGCCAGCACAGGACAGGGTAATCAGCCCCAGCATTTT. Filled out from reference TRBV2 and TRBJ1-5, the complete variable domain reads EPEVTQTPSHQVTQMGQEVILRCVPISNHLYFYWYRQILGQKVEFLVSFYNNEISEKSEIFDDQFSVERPDGSNFTLKIRSTKLEDSAMYFCASTGQGNQPQHFGDGTRLSIL.

The chain has TRBV11-3 and TRBJ2-5; 11 nucleotides agree with TRBD1. Trimming cost V 8 bases and J 5 bases; bases outside gene matches: 7. Germline V lookup: CDR1 SGHNT, CDR2 YENEEA. This CDR3 comprises 14 residues. The CDR3 nucleotides read TGTGCCAGCGGGGACAGGGGGTCGTGGGAGACCCAGTACTTC. Protein: CASGDRGSWETQYF. The entire variable domain, with the rest obtained from reference TRBV11-3 and TRBJ2-5, is as follows: EAGVVQSPRYKIIEKKQPVAFWCNPISGHNTLYWYLQNLGQGPELLIRYENEEAVDDSQLPKDRFSAERLKGVDSTLKIQPAELGDSAVYLCASGDRGSWETQYFGPGTRLLVL.

The chain employs TRBV18 and TRBJ1-1; no firm D call. V lost 4 bases, J lost 1 base, and 10 bases lay in between. Germline loops: CDR1 KGHSH, CDR2 LQKENI. This CDR3 is built from 14 residues. The CDR3 region is CASSLFDKNTEAFF. CDR3 in DNA: TGTGCCAGCTCACTTTTTGACAAGAACACTGAAGCTTTCTTT.

The V call is TRBV19, the J call TRBJ1-5, with D uncertain. Between the trimmed V and J ends, which lost 7 bases and 2 bases, there was a span of 18 bases. This CDR3 is built from 16 residues. CDR1 is LNHDA and CDR2 is SQIVND in the germline V gene (reference sequence). DNA of the CDR3: TGTGCCAGTACCCCCCAACGGGCAGCTCGCAATCAGCCCCAGCATTTT. Translating gives CASTPQRAARNQPQHF.

The chain uses TRBV10-3 and TRBJ1-5; tentatively, D is TRBD1 (5 bases). This CDR3 has 14 amino acids. Germline CDR1 is ENHRY and CDR2 is SYGVKD. The V gene lost 5 bases and the J gene lost 5 bases, with 13 bases spanning the gap. The CDR3 protein is CAISPTDSYQPQHF. In DNA, the CDR3 is TGTGCCATCAGTCCGACAGACTCTTATCAGCCCCAGCATTTT.